This TCR beta chain is from a study of blood T cell repertoires in COVID-19. Study at large: Sites in the United States, Italy and Spain provided acute and convalescent COVID-19 samples. In each case, the material was cDNA or gDNA derived from T cells, B-cell-depleted T cells, or PBMCs.

The CDR3 has 14 amino acids. The germline gives CDR1 MNHNY, CDR2 SVGAGI (reference sequence). V was cut by 2 bases and J by 5 bases, with 10 bases left in between. How the authors handled the data: Amplifying reference gene primers gave estimates of nucleated cell counts. Profiled with immunoSEQ multiplex PCR; TCRdb holds only in-frame clones, not every one. That table is the source of V, J and clone size, and D and trimming were worked out from the DNA. The sample lists approximately 98,000 clones, just over 85% occurring once. The chain recombines TRBV6-6 with TRBJ1-5; TRBD1 might be the D (5 bases). Sequencing input: peripheral blood. This receptor was taken from a human donor in a cohort sampled during active COVID-19. The CDR3 coding sequence is TGTGCCAGCAGTTACGGGACTGTCTATCAGCCCCAGCATTTT. This gives the protein CASSYGTVYQPQHF.